The entry that follows covers one T cell receptor beta chain sequence. Its cognate antigen is unknown. cDNA was produced in eight separate reactions per sample. TCRdb re-called the 5' RACE reads and catalogs CDR3 proteins one per entry, DNA excluded. Its listing shows approximately 400,000 distinct CDR3 sequences. The data derive from a study of monozygotic twins with inflammatory bowel disease. Points from the study as a whole: Among patients, repertoires may have gained variability from differing immunosuppressive treatments.

The CDR3 is made up of 13 amino acids. Per the germline V gene, CDR1 is ENHRY and CDR2 is SYGVKD. Total RNA from whole blood was isolated with no T cell sorting. Sequencing was done on a sample of blood. The V gene is TRBV10-3, the J gene TRBJ2-7; TCRdb picks TRBD1, but there is no DNA to check that call. This TCR was recovered from a human donor with ulcerative colitis or Crohn's disease, or a healthy co-twin of an affected twin (not recorded which). The CDR3 sequence is CAIAAGSPPEQYF.